These T cell receptor beta chains were read from a single sample in a study of quantifying T cell responses using KT2 cells. TCRdb used MiXCR to reprocess the UMI-ligation and nested PCR reads, holding one entry per CDR3 protein. This sample carries tens of thousands of distinct CDR3 sequences, roughly 12% of them seen once, and the ten largest clones take roughly 9.9%. Material for sequencing was PBMCs spiked with cells of the T cell clone KT2. The source of these receptors is a human donor. Each CDR3 is given with its conserved first and last residue. A D gene is named only where the DNA matches it firmly. Part of the rows lack a size; the others show once, few, many or a class for expanded clones.

clone_size | j_call | d_call | v_call | cdr3_nt | cdr3_aa
many | TRBJ1-4 | NA | TRBV12-3/TRBV12-4 | TGTGCCAGCAGTTCCGGGACCCTGGGAGAAAAACTGTTTTTT | CASSSGTLGEKLFF
NA | TRBJ2-3 | NA | TRBV3-1 | TGTGCCAGCAGCCCAAGGGACCTGCGGTTGGCAGATACGCAGTATTTT | CASSPRDLRLADTQYF
few | TRBJ2-3 | NA | TRBV5-1 | TGCGCCAGCAGCTTGTCAGGGGCGCAGGATACGCAGTATTTT | CASSLSGAQDTQYF
NA | TRBJ2-1 | NA | TRBV6-2/TRBV6-3 | TGTGCCAGCAGTACCAGTCTAGCTCGGAGGTCGTCCTTC | CASSTSLARRSSF
many | TRBJ2-5 | NA | TRBV5-4 | TGTGCCAGCAGCTTAGTGGGCTATCAAGAGACCCAGTACTTC | CASSLVGYQETQYF
few | TRBJ1-1 | TRBD1 | TRBV7-2 | TGTGCCAGCAGCTTGGGACAGGGATACGCTTTCTTT | CASSLGQGYAFF
many | TRBJ1-2 | NA | TRBV5-4 | TGTGCCAGCAGCTTGGGGGATCAGTCCTTCCTGGGCGGCTACACCTTC | CASSLGDQSFLGGYTF
few | TRBJ1-4 | NA | TRBV2 | TGTGCCAGCAGGGAAACAGCCGGAGCAACTAATGAAAAACTGTTTTTT | CASRETAGATNEKLFF
NA | TRBJ2-1 | NA | TRBV6-2/TRBV6-3 | TGTGCCAGCAGTTTTCTGCCGGGATCGGGGGTTGAGCAGTTCTTC | CASSFLPGSGVEQFF
few | TRBJ1-5 | TRBD1 | TRBV5-1 | TGCGCCATCCTCGACAGGGTGCATCAGCCCCAGCATTTT | CAILDRVHQPQHF
NA | TRBJ1-4 | TRBD1 | TRBV20-1 | TGCAGTGCTGATGACAGGGGGCGCAGGACTAATGAAAAACTGTTTTTT | CSADDRGRRTNEKLFF
few | TRBJ1-1 | NA | TRBV14 | TGTGCCAGCAGCCTCCAAGCGAACACTGAAGCTTTCTTT | CASSLQANTEAFF
few | TRBJ2-1 | NA | TRBV7-8 | TGTGCCAGCAGCTATGCCGGGACCGCAGACAATGAGCAGTTCTTC | CASSYAGTADNEQFF